The sequence of this T cell receptor beta chain was determined in a study of T-cell reconstitution after alpha-beta-depleted transplantation in children (dated by TCRdb to the mid-2010s). Broadly, across the study: T-cell immune reconstitution after TCRalphabeta/CD19-depleted allogeneic hematopoietic cell transplantation in children was quantitatively tracked in the study by means of TCR repertoire profiling. The full study reports these points: In some patients, the high TCRbeta diversity seen at day 60 was put down to recipient T cells and intrathymic progenitors that had survived conditioning. The apparently early alphabetaT-cell count recovery about two months after transplant was reportedly dependent on only several hundred rapidly expanded clones derived from non-depleted graft cells. The frequencies of hyperexpanded clones fell over the following months, and after one year, T-cell counts and TCRbeta diversity were mostly attributed to newly produced T cells.

The germline V gene (reference sequence) yields DFQATT for CDR1 and SNEGSKA for CDR2. At the junction V is shortened by 5 bases and J by 3 bases, with 12 bases in between. The CDR3 spans 13 residues, from the cysteine through the phenylalanine. The CDR3 DNA has 39 bases and is translated from base 1. The sample's treatment or condition, from its label and the paper: allogeneic hematopoietic cell transplantation with graft depleted of TCRalphabeta T cells and CD19 B cells. Transplant recipients were children who received TCRalphabeta/CD19-depleted allogeneic hematopoietic cell grafts. Receptor amplification or capture employed PCR. Instrument on record: Illumina HiSeq 2500. Molecular barcoding was employed in the preparation of TCR libraries, with unique molecular identifiers being used to normalize TCRbeta repertoire quantification. TCRdb trimmed public reads at Q25 via fastp, called clones via MiXCR and kept in-frame beta chains. Entries are consolidated by CDR3 protein sequence, retaining the most common genes and DNA. Across this sample there are about 980,000 distinct CDR3 sequences, with about 31% seen only once. Roughly 27% of the sample is held by the ten biggest clonotypes.

As concerns this clonotype: Its specific antigen is unknown. No qualities accompany the bases; no much larger clone lies one base away.

This clonotype was obtained from a boy under three years old who had a stem cell transplant for SCID, so the T cells may come from the graft donor. The input for sequencing was PBMCs, mostly from graft donor cells, taken 360 days after TCRalphabeta/CD19-depleted stem cell transplant. The chain was built from TRBV20-1 and TRBJ2-3; the D gene is possibly TRBD1 or TRBD2, each agreeing over 6 bases. The CDR3 has the sequence CSAEGGSTDTQYF. Read as DNA, the sequence is TGCAGTGCTGAGGGGGGCTCAACAGATACGCAGTATTTT.